The present T cell receptor (beta chain) was sequenced within a study of T-cell memory formation after mild COVID-19. Study-level results: Researchers report contracting CD4+ clones mostly in CM and EM, with CD8+ clones in EMRA. Proof of SARS-CoV-2 specificity was absent for the second-wave clones that crested on day 37.

It was 5'RACE with constant-segment primers that produced the TCR alpha and TCR beta cDNA libraries, which carried sample barcodes and UMIs. TCRdb recomputed calls from the 5' RACE reads with MiXCR, one row per CDR3 protein. The profile shows a few hundred thousand distinct CDR3 sequences, about a fifth of them singletons. Germline CDR1 and CDR2: SGHTA and FQGNSA. V shed 4 bases and J shed 7 bases, with 10 bases lying between them. The CDR3 contains 12 residues. As regards this clonotype: Its target is unknown.

Material for sequencing was PBMCs or a T cell subset sorted from them (not recorded which). The source of this sequence is an adult woman who had mild COVID-19 (a few samples of this study predate the infection). Cell type and time point are not known. The chain carries TRBV7-2 and TRBJ2-5, with D hard to call. The CDR3 nucleotides are TGTGCCAGCAGCTCAATTGGTGGGACCCAGTACTTC. This gives the protein CASSSIGGTQYF. The variable domain in full, completed from reference TRBV7-2 and TRBJ2-5, reads GAGVSQSPSNKVTEKGKDVELRCDPISGHTALYWYRQSLGQGLEFLIYFQGNSAPDKSGLPSDRFSAERTGGSVSTLTIQRTQQEDSAVYLCASSSIGGTQYFGPGTRLLVL.